This TCR beta chain was obtained from a study of cytomegalovirus exposure and HLA in healthy donors. As to this clone: Its antigen is undetermined.

Study results and caveats: Previously analyzed data showed that most TCR beta V segments were productive at a frequency of about 90% or about 30%.

Amplification used 60 Vbeta primers and 13 Jbeta primers. Using immunoSEQ multiplex PCR, the repertoire was profiled, and TCRdb retains in-frame clones only, with some absent. This sample has 100,000 to 150,000 clones, with over 65% found just once. CDR1 is SNHLY, CDR2 FYNNEI, per germline. The CDR3 contains 15 residues. J lost 7 bases, V lost 6 bases, and 5 bases had no gene match. V is TRBV2 and J is TRBJ2-3, with TRBD2 identical over 15 bases. The sequence was collected from a man between 35 and 55 years old in good health and CMV-seropositive. Sequencing was performed on PBMCs. CDR3 residues: CASRGTSGGSYTQYF. CDR3 sequence (DNA): TGTGCCAGCAGGGGGACTAGCGGGGGGTCCTATACGCAGTATTTT.